This T cell receptor beta chain was observed in a study of blood T cells in healthy people across ages. The CDR3 is made up of 16 amino acids. Germline CDR1 and CDR2: MDHEN and SYDVKM. J was trimmed by 6 bases and V by 3 bases; bases with no gene match: 8. Next came a second PCR, run for roughly 6 to 11 cycles, which used a sample-barcoded 5' primer along with a J-beta primer mix. TCRdb redid the calling of the 5' RACE reads with MiXCR, one entry per CDR3 protein. Among about 1.4 million distinct CDR3 sequences listed, approximately 59% were seen once. General study points: Lack of knowledge of donor CMV status possibly confounded expanded clonotype changes.

Concerning this clonotype itself: Its antigen remains unidentified.

The receptor comes from a man between 18 and 35 years old in good health. The rearrangement links TRBV28 to TRBJ2-2; 9 bases align to TRBD2. The specimen was blood. This CDR3 reads CASSLDAGGISGELFF. The CDR3 nucleotides are TGTGCCAGCAGTTTGGACGCGGGGGGGATTTCCGGGGAGCTGTTTTTT.